This T cell receptor (beta chain) was found in a study of breast tumors, draining lymph nodes, adjacent tissues. Points from the study as a whole: Luminal-like breast cancer showed significantly higher tumor–nontumor repertoire similarity than basal-like. Findings are consistent with lymph node origin and intratumoral expansion of most tumor T cells. Tumor T cell lymph node origin was a supported hypothesis, not proven. Tumor repertoires ranked between lymph nodes and nontumor tissue in diversity, with V and J gene preferences.

This clonotype has a count of ten or more. Its matching antigen is unknown. TCRdb reprocessed the multiplex PCR reads with MiXCR, giving one entry per CDR3 protein. The sample lists 14,000 to 15,000 distinct CDR3 sequences, roughly 50% seen once, with roughly 30% in the top ten. V was trimmed by 1 base and J by 5 bases, leaving 15 bases between them. CDR1 is SGHNT and CDR2 is YYREEE in the germline V gene (reference sequence). The CDR3 covers 15 residues. The sequenced sample consisted of tumor-adjacent breast tissue. The V and J genes are TRBV5-4 and TRBJ2-5; D perhaps matches TRBD1 (7 bases). The sequence derives from a female donor with breast cancer. Some clones in this sample may be carry-over from other donors' samples. CDR3 protein: CASSLFGGRGETQYF. The CDR3, as DNA: TGTGCCAGCAGCTTGTTCGGGGGCAGGGGGGAGACCCAGTACTTC.